This T cell receptor (beta chain) was captured by sequencing in a study of T cell responses to AZD1222 COVID-19 vaccine. Study-level results: White British ancestry dominated among donors, who included more females, and clonal diversity was possibly underestimated.

Only in-frame clones appear in the TCRdb table, and some are missing; sequencing was by immunoSEQ multiplex PCR. Here the sample spans about 130,000 clones, approximately 91% being singletons. Details on this clone: Its antigen is still unknown.

CDR1 and CDR2 from the germline V gene are SGHRS and YFSETQ. CDR3 size: 14 residues. Trimming at V came to 5 bases and at J to 5 bases, leaving 5 bases not matched to a gene. This sequence was found in an adult who received the AZD1222 COVID-19 vaccine. The V gene is TRBV5-1, the J gene TRBJ1-5; 9 bases match TRBD1. The material sequenced was peripheral blood, taken 28 days after the second AZD1222 dose. CDR3 residues: CASRLGQGDQPQHF. In nucleotides, the CDR3 is TGCGCCAGCAGACTGGGACAGGGCGATCAGCCCCAGCATTTT. The whole variable domain, remainder taken from reference TRBV5-1 and TRBJ1-5, is KAGVTQTPRYLIKTRGQQVTLSCSPISGHRSVSWYQQTPGQGLQFLFEYFSETQRNKGNFPGRFSGRQFSNSRSEMNVSTLELGDSALYLCASRLGQGDQPQHFGDGTRLSIL.